This T cell receptor beta chain was sequenced during a study of blood T cell repertoires in COVID-19. At the level of the study: Specimens from acute and convalescent COVID-19 originated in the United States, Italy and Spain. From T cells, B-cell-depleted T cells, or PBMCs came the material, which was cDNA or gDNA.

As processed by the authors: Reference gene primer amplification gave nucleated cell count estimates. This table comes from immunoSEQ multiplex PCR, and its TCRdb copy is limited to in-frame clones, with some not included. V and J calls and clone size follow that table, whereas D and trimming were derived from the DNA. Of just over 70,000 clones listed, about 70% are singletons. Trimming left V 9 bases short and J 0 bases short, with 14 bases between. Germline CDR1 SNHLY, CDR2 FYNNEI. There are 14 residues in the CDR3. The specimen sequenced was peripheral blood. The rearrangement joins TRBV2 to TRBJ1-1; D may be TRBD1 (5 bases). This clonotype was sampled from a woman in her sixties or seventies with acute or convalescent COVID-19. The CDR3 loop is CASNPGSMNTEAFF. DNA for the CDR3: TGTGCCAGTAACCCAGGGTCCATGAACACTGAAGCTTTCTTT.